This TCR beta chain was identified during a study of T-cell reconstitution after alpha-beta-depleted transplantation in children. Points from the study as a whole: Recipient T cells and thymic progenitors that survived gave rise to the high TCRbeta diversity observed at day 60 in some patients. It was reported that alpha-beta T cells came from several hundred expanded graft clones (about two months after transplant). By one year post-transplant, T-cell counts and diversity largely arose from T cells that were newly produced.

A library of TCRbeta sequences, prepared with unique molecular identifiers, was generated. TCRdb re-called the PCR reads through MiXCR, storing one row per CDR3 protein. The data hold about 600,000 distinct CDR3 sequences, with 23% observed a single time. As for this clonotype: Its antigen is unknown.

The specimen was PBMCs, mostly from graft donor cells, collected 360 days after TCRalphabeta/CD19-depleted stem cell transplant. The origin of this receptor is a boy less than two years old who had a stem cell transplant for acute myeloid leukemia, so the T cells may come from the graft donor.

The CDR3: CASATSTGELFF. The CDR3 DNA is TGTGCCAGCGCAACTTCGACCGGGGAGCTGTTTTTT. V gene TRBV27 combines with J gene TRBJ2-2; D remains unclear. V gave up 8 bases and J gave up 5 bases, with 9 bases separating them. CDR1 and CDR2 (germline): MNHEY, SMNVEV (reference sequence). This CDR3 spans 12 amino acids.